A single sample gave rise to the 29 T cell receptor beta chains below, sequenced in a study of T cell repertoires in cytomegalovirus infection. TCRdb processed the reads anew with MiXCR; each CDR3 protein has one entry. The profile shows around 100,000 distinct CDR3 sequences, around a tenth of them singletons. The antigens for these receptors are not known. Sequencing used PBMCs, sequenced either directly or after in vitro stimulation (not recorded which). These receptors were taken from a human donor in good health (CMV status not recorded). Some clones in this sample may be carry-over from other donors' samples.

This clonotype was counted at least ten times. CDR3: CASSGPGVGQPQHF. CDR3 coding DNA: TGTGCCAGCAGCGGGCCAGGGGTGGGTCAGCCCCAGCATTTT. The chain has TRBV7-2 and TRBJ1-5; TRBD1 might be the D (6 bases). V was cut by 5 bases and J by 6 bases, with 14 bases left in between. The germline CDR1 and CDR2 sequences are SGHTA and FQGNSA. This CDR3 has 14 amino acids.

This clonotype was recorded at least ten times. The chain employs TRBV28 and TRBJ1-1; D ambiguous. This CDR3 has 11 residues. The germline V gene encodes CDR1 MDHEN and CDR2 SYDVKM. V was cut by 6 bases and J by 6 bases, with 8 bases left in between. CDR3 sequence (DNA): TGTGCCAGCAGGTCAAATCCTGAAGCTTTCTTT. Its protein product is CASRSNPEAFF.

The rearrangement joins TRBV28 to TRBJ2-5; 11 bases are shared with TRBD2. The J segment lost 4 bases and the V segment lost 4 bases, leaving 5 bases of the junction unmatched. Germline CDR1 reads MDHEN; CDR2 reads SYDVKM. The CDR3 extends over 15 amino acids. The CDR3 DNA reads as TGTGCCAGCAGTTCCCGGCTAGCGGGAGGAGAGACCCAGTACTTC. It codes for CASSSRLAGGETQYF. Looking up the rest from reference TRBV28 and TRBJ2-5 gives the full variable domain: DVKVTQSSRYLVKRTGEKVFLECVQDMDHENMFWYRQDPGLGLRLIYFSYDVKMKEKGDIPEGYSVSREKKERFSLILESASTNQTSMYLCASSSRLAGGETQYFGPGTRLLVL.

This clonotype was recorded a few times. V is TRBV4-3 and J is TRBJ2-1; maybe TRBD2 (5 bases). The CDR3 covers 15 residues. Germline V gene data show CDR1 as LGHNA and CDR2 as YSLEER. V was clipped by 9 bases and J by 3 bases, with 18 bases between them. The CDR3 protein is CASRTDSGGYNEQFF. DNA for the CDR3: TGCGCCAGTCGAACCGACTCAGGAGGCTACAATGAGCAGTTCTTC.

This clonotype was picked up a small number of times. The J gene is TRBJ1-2, the V gene TRBV2, with 10 bases matching TRBD1. The CDR3 is 13 amino acids. CDR1 is SNHLY, CDR2 FYNNEI, per germline. V lost 3 bases to trimming and J lost 8 bases; unmatched junction nucleotides: 3. The CDR3 protein is CASSEGQGIGYTF. CDR3 DNA: TGTGCCAGCAGTGAGGGACAGGGGATAGGCTACACCTTC.

This clonotype has a count of ten or more. The CDR3 loop reads CASSFRRLAGWDTDTQYF. Here the CDR3 DNA reads TGTGCCAGCAGTTTTAGGCGGCTAGCGGGATGGGACACAGATACGCAGTATTTT. The V gene is TRBV28, the J gene TRBJ2-3, with 9 bases aligning to TRBD2. Germline CDR1 MDHEN, CDR2 SYDVKM. The V segment lost 3 bases and the J segment 2 bases; nucleotides outside the gene matches: 12. The CDR3 spans 18 residues.

The chain joins TRBV7-2 to TRBJ2-7; TRBD2 aligns across 10 bases. CDR1 and CDR2 (germline): SGHTA, FQGNSA. The CDR3 covers 16 residues. V trimming: 1 base; J trimming: 5 bases; junction bases outside the gene matches: 8. The DNA for the CDR3 is TGTGCCAGCAGCTTAGTCGCTAGCGGGAGTCTAAACGAGCAGTACTTC. Its translation: CASSLVASGSLNEQYF.

The chain recombines TRBV27 with TRBJ2-5; D not resolved. There are 14 residues in the CDR3. V lost 5 bases to trimming and J lost 1 base, with 11 bases between them. Germline CDR1 MNHEY, CDR2 SMNVEV (reference sequence). The CDR3 protein is CASSKFGSQETQYF. The CDR3 DNA sequence: TGTGCCAGCAGTAAGTTCGGCAGCCAAGAGACCCAGTACTTC.

Many counts were recorded for this clonotype. The chain carries TRBV6-6 and TRBJ1-1; D may be TRBD1 (5 bases). Germline CDR1 is MNHNY and CDR2 is SVGAGI (reference sequence). CDR3 length equals 15 residues. V gave up 3 bases and J gave up 3 bases, with 14 bases separating them. The CDR3 sequence: CASSYKGESYTEAFF. DNA of the CDR3: TGTGCCAGCAGTTATAAAGGGGAGAGCTACACTGAAGCTTTCTTT.

As DNA, the CDR3 is TGTGCCAGCACCGGACAGAAAAACATTCAGTACTTC. It encodes CASTGQKNIQYF. The genes are TRBV28 and TRBJ2-4; TRBD1 might be the D (6 bases). The CDR3 is made up of 12 amino acids. V was shortened by 7 bases and J by 4 bases, with 8 bases between the two germline ends. CDR1 MDHEN and CDR2 SYDVKM come from the germline V gene.

This clonotype was recorded many times. Here the CDR3 reads CASSLSIGQPYEQYV. As DNA, the CDR3 is TGTGCCAGCAGCTTGTCGATTGGACAACCCTACGAGCAGTACGTC. The J gene is TRBJ2-7, the V gene TRBV7-2; a weak D match, TRBD1 (5 bases). CDR1 and CDR2 from the germline V gene are SGHTA and FQGNSA. Trimming took off 3 bases at V and 2 bases at J, with 14 bases between the two ends. The CDR3 length is 15 residues.

This clonotype was seen repeatedly, ten times or more. CDR3 coding DNA: TGTGCCAGCAGCTTCGAAGGGGGTAGGGGGCAACAGCCCCAGCATTTT. Translated: CASSFEGGRGQQPQHF. V gene TRBV7-2 combines with J gene TRBJ1-5, with TRBD1 matching 7 bases. J gave up 7 bases and V 3 bases, and 12 bases lay outside the gene matches. CDR1 and CDR2 from the germline V gene are SGHTA and FQGNSA. This CDR3 region has 16 residues.

The table lists this clonotype with many counts. The rearrangement joins TRBV20-1 to TRBJ1-1; D ambiguous. This CDR3 is built from 12 residues. CDR1 is DFQATT and CDR2 is SNEGSKA in the germline V gene (reference sequence). Trimming stripped 0 bases from V and 6 bases from J, with 8 bases between. The CDR3 sequence is CSARDRRSEAFF. In DNA, the CDR3 is TGCAGTGCTAGAGATAGACGATCTGAAGCTTTCTTT.

The chain uses TRBV10-3 and TRBJ2-2; D may be TRBD1 (6 bases). The CDR3 extends over 13 amino acids. The germline V gene encodes CDR1 ENHRY and CDR2 SYGVKD. V lost 5 bases, J lost 6 bases, and 10 bases lay in between. The CDR3 DNA reads TGTGCCATCAGTCGGACAGCGTCCGGGGAGCTGTTTTTT. This sequence encodes CAISRTASGELFF.

This clonotype was seen only a few times. The rearrangement links TRBV2 to TRBJ2-5; possibly TRBD2 for D (6 bases). The germline V gene has CDR1 SNHLY and CDR2 FYNNEI. The CDR3 totals 15 residues. V shed 0 bases and J shed 5 bases, with 13 bases lying between them. CDR3 nucleotides: TGTGCCAGCAGTGAAGCGTCTGGCGGGACTGAGACCCAGTACTTC. Encoded protein: CASSEASGGTETQYF.

The chain uses TRBV4-3 and TRBJ1-6; D is unresolved. Trimming shortened V by 3 bases and J by 10 bases, and 7 bases separated the two germline ends. The CDR3 loop spans 12 amino acids. CDR1 and CDR2 from the germline V gene are LGHNA and YSLEER. Written as DNA, the CDR3 is TGCGCCAGCAGCCATCCGGGATCACCCCTCCACTTT. Translation: CASSHPGSPLHF.

There are a few counts of this clonotype. This rearrangement joins TRBV12-3 or TRBV12-4 to TRBJ1-3, with a tentative D call TRBD1 (5 bases). The CDR3 spans 16 residues. V dropped 7 bases and J dropped 0 bases, with 16 bases sitting between them. CDR3 in amino acids: CASTPVGGGSGNTIYF. The CDR3, as DNA: TGTGCCAGCACCCCCGTCGGGGGAGGCTCTGGAAACACCATATATTTT.

This clonotype appeared a few times. V gene TRBV11-2 combines with J gene TRBJ2-7, with 7 bases that match TRBD1. The CDR3 has 14 amino acids. The V gene end was trimmed by 1 base and the J gene end by 2 bases; junction bases not matched to a gene: 2. Germline V gene sequence: CDR1 SGHAT, CDR2 FQNNGV. Here the CDR3 DNA reads TGTGCCAGCAGCTTAGCAGGGGGAACCTACGAGCAGTACGTC. Its protein is CASSLAGGTYEQYV.

This clonotype was observed a few times. The rearrangement uses TRBV19 and TRBJ1-1; D is unresolved. In germline, CDR1 is LNHDA, CDR2 SQIVND (reference sequence). V was pared by 5 bases and J by 2 bases, with 9 bases between. The CDR3 runs 13 residues. In nucleotides, the CDR3 is TGTGCCAGTAGTTTGGGCTATAACACTGAAGCTTTCTTT. Translated: CASSLGYNTEAFF.

In its sample, this clonotype was seen a few times. The rearrangement joins TRBV29-1 to TRBJ1-2; the D is unclear. The V gene's germline CDR1 is SQVTM and CDR2 ANQGSEA. The V end was cut by 0 bases, the J end by 4 bases, with 3 bases between. The CDR3 is 11 residues long. This CDR3 is CSVEESYGYTF. For the CDR3, the DNA is TGCAGCGTTGAAGAATCCTATGGCTACACCTTC.

The chain has TRBV7-2 and TRBJ1-1; D may be TRBD1 (6 bases). This CDR3 has 15 residues. Germline CDR1 and CDR2: SGHTA and FQGNSA. Trimming left V 5 bases short and J 2 bases short, with 15 bases between. CDR3 in DNA: TGTGCCAGCAGCCCCGTACGGACAGTAAACACTGAAGCTTTCTTT. Amino acids: CASSPVRTVNTEAFF.

This clonotype has just a few counts. The chain employs TRBV12-3 or TRBV12-4 and TRBJ1-4; D is uncertain. V dropped 5 bases and J dropped 8 bases, with 15 bases sitting between them. This CDR3 has 14 residues. CDR3 sequence (DNA): TGTGCCAGCAGTCAGTCCAGGAGGTCGGAAAAACTGTTTTTT. This encodes CASSQSRRSEKLFF.

This chain uses TRBV12-3 or TRBV12-4 with TRBJ1-1; D gene uncertain. The V end was cut by 2 bases, the J end by 1 base, with 5 bases between. The CDR3 runs 13 residues. The DNA for the CDR3 is TGTGCCAGCAGTTTATTAGAGAACACTGAAGCTTTCTTT. It encodes CASSLLENTEAFF.

The chain couples TRBV20-1 to TRBJ1-1, with TRBD1 matching over 12 bases. The V segment lost 5 bases and the J segment 1 base; nucleotides outside the gene matches: 2. The germline gives CDR1 DFQATT, CDR2 SNEGSKA (reference sequence). This CDR3 has 14 amino acids. The CDR3 protein is CSAGTGGRNTEAFF. CDR3 DNA: TGCAGTGCTGGGACAGGGGGCCGGAACACTGAAGCTTTCTTT.

This clonotype has a count of ten or more. The rearrangement joins TRBV25-1 to TRBJ2-1, with 7 bases identical to TRBD1. With V trimmed by 1 base and J by 6 bases, 6 bases remained unmatched. The germline V gene encodes CDR1 MGHDK and CDR2 SYGVNS. The CDR3 consists of 15 residues. Here the CDR3 reads CASSEWRTGSNEQFF. DNA of the CDR3: TGTGCCAGCAGTGAATGGAGGACAGGTTCCAATGAGCAGTTCTTC.

This clonotype was seen ten or more times. V usage is TRBV9 and J usage is TRBJ2-3; 12 nucleotides match TRBD2. This CDR3 has 16 amino acids. The ends lost 4 bases at V and 4 bases at J; junction bases unmatched: 7. CDR1 and CDR2 from the germline V gene are SGDLS and YYNGEE. The CDR3, as DNA: TGTGCCAGCAGCCCCCGGACTAGCGGGACGGCAGATACGCAGTATTTT. It is translated as CASSPRTSGTADTQYF.

This clonotype occurred a few times. The V call is TRBV12-3 or TRBV12-4, the J call TRBJ2-7; 9 positions agree with TRBD1. The trim removed 1 base at V and 2 bases at J, leaving 6 bases unmatched. This CDR3 contains 16 residues. This CDR3 reads CASSLGRTGVPYEQYF. In nucleotides, the CDR3 is TGTGCCAGCAGTTTAGGCAGGACAGGGGTTCCCTACGAGCAGTACTTC.

This clonotype was seen more than once but under ten times. V and J are TRBV28 and TRBJ2-3, with 12 bases matching TRBD2. The CDR3 length is 15 residues. V shed 8 bases, J shed 3 bases, and the junction held 6 bases outside the gene matches. Germline CDR1 is MDHEN and CDR2 is SYDVKM. The CDR3, as DNA: TGTGCCAGCCCCCCTAGCGGGAGGGGGACAGATACGCAGTATTTT. It encodes CASPPSGRGTDTQYF.

V gene TRBV27 combines with J gene TRBJ1-1; D is ambiguous. The CDR3 runs to 13 residues. The germline gives CDR1 MNHEY, CDR2 SMNVEV (reference sequence). V lost 0 bases, J lost 2 bases, and 4 bases lay in between. CDR3 loop: CASSLSRNTEAFF. The CDR3 coding sequence is TGTGCCAGCAGTTTATCCAGAAACACTGAAGCTTTCTTT.